These T cell receptor beta chains were read from a single sample in a study of identical twins. Each CDR3 protein is one row after TCRdb ran MiXCR on the 5' RACE reads. The data hold approximately 230,000 distinct CDR3 sequences, with 5.5% to 7.5% observed a single time. The same specimen was also included in a second study, on T cells expressing NK-cell markers.

Sequencing was carried out using CD8+ T cells sorted from blood. These receptors were taken from a woman between 18 and 30 years old in good health. CDR3s include the opening cysteine and the closing phenylalanine or tryptophan. A D gene is named only where the DNA matches it firmly. Only part of the rows carry a size: once, few, many, or a class if the clone is expanded.

abundance	j_gene	v_gene	d_gene	CDR3nt	CDR3aa
few	TRBJ2-7	TRBV6-5	NA	TGTGCCAGCAGTTTTGGGACACTGCCTTCCTACGAGCAGTACTTC	CASSFGTLPSYEQYF
few	TRBJ2-1	TRBV20-1	NA	TGCAGTGCTAGTGCCGGGGACAACCTGCACGAGCAGTTCTTC	CSASAGDNLHEQFF
NA	TRBJ1-2	TRBV3-1	NA	TGTGCCAGCAGCCAAAACACACTCGGGACAAACTATGGCTACACCTTC	CASSQNTLGTNYGYTF
NA	TRBJ1-2	TRBV9	TRBD1	TGTGCCAGCAGCCCACCGGTAGGGACAGTGAACTATGGCTACACCTTC	CASSPPVGTVNYGYTF
NA	TRBJ2-1	TRBV27	NA	TGTGCCAGCAGTTTCGGACCCCACGAGCAGTTCTTC	CASSFGPHEQFF
many	TRBJ2-1	TRBV11-2	NA	TGTGCCAGCAAACGGACAGACTACAATGAGCAGTTCTTC	CASKRTDYNEQFF
NA	TRBJ2-1	TRBV4-3	TRBD2	TGCGCCAGCAGCCAAGCTGGGGCTAGCGGCGATGAGCAGTTCTTC	CASSQAGASGDEQFF
NA	TRBJ1-2	TRBV6-1	NA	TGTGCCAGCACCATCACCCCGACCAGGGTAGGGGGCTACACCTTC	CASTITPTRVGGYTF
NA	TRBJ2-7	TRBV7-2	TRBD2	TGTGCCAGCAGCTTAGGGACTAGCGGGATCTACGAGCAGTACTTC	CASSLGTSGIYEQYF
NA	TRBJ1-1	TRBV12-3/TRBV12-4	NA	TGTGCCAGCAGACAAACCACCAGGCGTTGGAACACTGAAGCTTTCTTT	CASRQTTRRWNTEAFF
few	TRBJ2-1	TRBV11-2	NA	TGTGCCAGCAGCCCAACAGGATTAGCGAAGTTCTTC	CASSPTGLAKFF
NA	TRBJ2-7	TRBV12-3/TRBV12-4	NA	TGTGCCAGCAGTTTCGGTAGCCCTTACGAGCAGTACTTC	CASSFGSPYEQYF
NA	TRBJ2-7	TRBV10-3	NA	TGTGCCATCAGTGCGGAGGACAGCTTCTCCTACGAGCAGTACTTC	CAISAEDSFSYEQYF
NA	TRBJ2-3	TRBV7-3	NA	TGTGCCAGCAGCTTAAACAGGGAGACTAGGGGTTGGGGTACGCAGTATTTT	CASSLNRETRGWGTQYF
NA	TRBJ1-1	TRBV19	TRBD1	TGTGCCACAGGACAGGGGGCGCGTGTGAACACTGAAGCTTTCTTT	CATGQGARVNTEAFF
NA	TRBJ2-1	TRBV6-2/TRBV6-3	NA	TGTGCCAGCAGTCTACGAATAGAGCAGTTCTTC	CASSLRIEQFF
NA	TRBJ1-1	TRBV27	NA	TGTGCCAGCAGTTTATCGGGGACATGGGGAACTGAAGCTTTCTTT	CASSLSGTWGTEAFF
many	TRBJ1-3	TRBV12-3/TRBV12-4	NA	TGTGCCAGCCAAGGAGACACCATATATTTT	CASQGDTIYF
few	TRBJ2-3	TRBV11-2	NA	TGTGCCAGCAGCTTAGGGACCGTTGGACTATCGCAGTATTTT	CASSLGTVGLSQYF
NA	TRBJ2-7	TRBV11-2	NA	TGTGCCAGCACCGTTCACTACGAGCAGTACTTC	CASTVHYEQYF